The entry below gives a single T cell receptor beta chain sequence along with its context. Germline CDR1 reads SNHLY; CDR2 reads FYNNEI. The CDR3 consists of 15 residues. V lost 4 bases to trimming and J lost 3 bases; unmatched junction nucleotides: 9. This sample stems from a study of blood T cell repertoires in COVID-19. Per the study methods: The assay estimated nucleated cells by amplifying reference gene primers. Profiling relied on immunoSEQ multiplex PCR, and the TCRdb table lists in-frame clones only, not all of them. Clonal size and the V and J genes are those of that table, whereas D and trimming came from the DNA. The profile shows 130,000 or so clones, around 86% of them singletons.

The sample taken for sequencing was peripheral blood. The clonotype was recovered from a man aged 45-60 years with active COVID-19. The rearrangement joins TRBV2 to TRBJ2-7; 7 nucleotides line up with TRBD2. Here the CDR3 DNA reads TGTGCCAGCAGTGGAGGACTAGTAGGTGACTACGAGCAGTACTTC. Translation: CASSGGLVGDYEQYF.